The 21 T cell receptor beta chains given below trace back to one sample, sequenced in a study of T cell changes during pregnancy in multiple sclerosis. Only in-frame clones appear in the TCRdb table, and some are missing; sequencing was by immunoSEQ multiplex PCR. Of fewer than 80,000 clones listed, around 92% are singletons. The sample here was peripheral blood, taken in the third trimester of pregnancy. The receptor source for this set is a female donor in good health, enrolled as a control in a pregnancy study.

The table lists this clone with a count of one. The chain recombines TRBV11-2 with TRBJ2-7, with D maybe TRBD1 (6 bases). The germline gives CDR1 SGHAT, CDR2 FQNNGV. The ends were cut back, 1 base at V and 3 bases at J, with 13 bases in the middle. The CDR3 has 15 residues. CDR3 nucleotide sequence: TGTGCCAGCAGCTTAGGATCCGGACAGCTCTACGAGCAGTACTTC. Protein sequence: CASSLGSGQLYEQYF.

This clone was seen a handful of times. The chain combines TRBV30 with TRBJ1-5; D may be TRBD1 (5 bases). Germline V gene sequence: CDR1 GTSNPN, CDR2 SVGIG (reference sequence). The CDR3 has 14 residues. Between the trimmed V and J ends, which lost 4 bases and 4 bases, there was a span of 14 bases. CDR3 DNA: TGTGCCTGGAATCTAGGGGTGGCGAATCAGCCCCAGCATTTT. This encodes CAWNLGVANQPQHF.

The chain has TRBV6-6 and TRBJ2-7, with TRBD1 as a possible D gene (6 bases). CDR3 size: 13 residues. Germline CDR1 reads MNHNY; CDR2 reads SVGAGI (reference sequence). The germline V and J ends were trimmed by 5 bases and 2 bases, with 10 bases remaining between them. CDR3 DNA sequence: TGTGCCAGCAGTCCCAGGGGCCCCTACGAGCAGTACTTC. Translating it yields CASSPRGPYEQYF.

The rearrangement joins TRBV28 to TRBJ2-2; 8 bases are a match to TRBD2. V lost 6 bases and J lost 4; bases outside the gene matches: 7. Per germline, CDR1 MDHEN and CDR2 SYDVKM. This CDR3 region has 15 residues. The CDR3 DNA sequence: TGTGCCAGCAGCGGGGGGGGACTTATCACCGGGGAGCTGTTTTTT. Its translation is CASSGGGLITGELFF.

This chain joins TRBV6-1 and TRBJ1-2; tentatively, D is TRBD1 (5 bases). CDR1 MNHNS and CDR2 SASEGT come from the germline V gene. The CDR3 has 13 residues. V lost 2 bases and J lost 8, with 12 bases in between. The DNA of the CDR3 is TGTGCCAGCAGTGAACGAGGTGGGGCAGGCTACACCTTC. Its translation is CASSERGGAGYTF.

V usage is TRBV19 and J usage is TRBJ2-6, with 7 positions matching TRBD1. Trimming took 2 bases from V and 4 from J; bases not matched to a gene: 2. CDR3 size: 15 residues. Germline V gene sequence: CDR1 LNHDA, CDR2 SQIVND (reference sequence). The CDR3 DNA sequence: TGTGCCAGTAGTATACAGGGGGACGGGGCCAACGTCCTGACTTTC. Translating gives CASSIQGDGANVLTF.

V gene TRBV7-8 combines with J gene TRBJ2-1, with 9 bases that match TRBD1. The J segment lost 11 bases and the V segment lost 4 bases, leaving 3 bases of the junction unmatched. There are 12 residues in the CDR3. CDR1 SGHVS and CDR2 FQNEAQ come from the germline V gene. The CDR3 reads CASSSTGGKQFF. CDR3 DNA: TGTGCCAGCAGCTCCACAGGGGGCAAGCAGTTCTTC.

The chain links TRBV7-2 to TRBJ1-3; TRBD1 might be the D (5 bases). Per the germline V gene, CDR1 is SGHTA and CDR2 is FQGNSA. The V and J ends lost 1 base and 4 bases respectively, with 11 bases between them. CDR3 length: 15 residues. The CDR3 sequence is CASSLGGRRGNTIYF. The CDR3 bases are TGTGCCAGCAGCTTAGGGGGCAGGCGCGGAAACACCATATATTTT.

V is TRBV11-2 and J is TRBJ2-7; 7 bases align to TRBD2. The CDR3 runs to 15 residues. In germline, CDR1 is SGHAT, CDR2 FQNNGV. The J segment lost 3 bases and the V segment lost 0 bases, leaving 5 bases of the junction unmatched. The CDR3 protein is CASSLEGGVGYEQYF. The CDR3 DNA is TGTGCCAGCAGCTTAGAGGGGGGGGTTGGCTACGAGCAGTACTTC.

The V and J genes are TRBV5-6 and TRBJ1-6; D unresolved. The length of the CDR3 is 17 residues. From germline, CDR1 is SGHDT and CDR2 YYEEEE. Deletions cut 0 bases from V and 0 bases from J, with 10 bases between. CDR3 region: CASSLAAASSYNSPLHF. In DNA, the CDR3 is TGTGCCAGCAGCTTGGCGGCGGCCAGCTCCTATAATTCACCCCTCCACTTT.

V is TRBV28 and J is TRBJ2-7, with TRBD1 matching over 8 bases. With 6 bases clipped from V and 2 bases from J, the junction kept 15 bases outside the gene matches. This CDR3 comprises 17 residues. CDR1 is MDHEN, CDR2 SYDVKM, per germline. In nucleotides, the CDR3 is TGTGCCAGCAGCGGCCTCTTGTCAGGGGGCTGGCCCTACGAGCAGTACTTC. This codes for CASSGLLSGGWPYEQYF.

This chain joins TRBV6-5 and TRBJ2-1; 7 bases match TRBD2. Germline CDR1 reads MNHEY; CDR2 reads SVGAGI. Losses at the gene ends were 2 bases for V and 7 bases for J; bases not matched to a gene: 8. The CDR3 loop spans 15 amino acids. Here the CDR3 DNA reads TGTGCCAGCAGTTACACTTACGGGACTACGAATGAGCAGTTCTTC. Its translation: CASSYTYGTTNEQFF.

This clone was recorded only once. The J gene is TRBJ1-4, the V gene TRBV5-6; 9 bases match TRBD1. Germline lookup yields CDR1 SGHDT and CDR2 YYEEEE. The CDR3 sequence is 17 residues long. Trimming took 0 bases from V and 6 from J; bases not matched to a gene: 9. The CDR3 sequence: CASSLGLRGQGYEKLFF. The CDR3 bases are TGTGCCAGCAGCTTGGGACTGCGGGGACAGGGTTATGAAAAACTGTTTTTT.

The V gene is TRBV7-2, the J gene TRBJ2-7, with D tentatively TRBD2 (5 bases). Trimming stripped 5 bases from V and 6 bases from J, with 14 bases between. CDR3 length equals 13 residues. Germline V CDR1 and CDR2: SGHTA, FQGNSA. The chain's CDR3 is CASSPNPRGEQYF. In DNA form, the CDR3 reads TGTGCCAGCAGCCCAAACCCCCGGGGCGAGCAGTACTTC.

The table lists this clone with a count of one. The gene calls are TRBV5-1 and TRBJ2-1, with TRBD1 matching over 11 bases. The V gene's germline CDR1 is SGHRS and CDR2 YFSETQ. Trimming removed 1 base from V and 7 bases from J; junction bases left unmatched: 10. There are 17 residues in the CDR3. The CDR3 reads CASSLTTGQGAGNEQFF. The CDR3 region has the DNA TGCGCCAGCAGCTTGACGACCGGACAGGGGGCGGGGAATGAGCAGTTCTTC.

The V gene is TRBV28, the J gene TRBJ2-7; possibly TRBD2 for D (5 bases). The CDR3 is 15 amino acids. Trimming pared 8 bases from V and 2 bases from J, leaving 19 bases between. In germline, CDR1 is MDHEN, CDR2 SYDVKM. The CDR3 nucleotides read TGTGCCAGCGGTCATGCTGGACTGGAGCCCTACGAGCAGTACTTC. Protein product: CASGHAGLEPYEQYF.

This chain joins TRBV6-1 and TRBJ1-1; 8 nucleotides line up with TRBD1. This CDR3 spans 15 amino acids. The germline gives CDR1 MNHNS, CDR2 SASEGT. The J segment lost 2 bases and the V segment lost 6 bases, leaving 8 bases of the junction unmatched. DNA for the CDR3: TGTGCCAGCAGAGCACAGGGGGGGGGAAACACTGAAGCTTTCTTT. It codes for CASRAQGGGNTEAFF.

The rearrangement links TRBV11-2 to TRBJ2-7, with 7 nucleotides matching TRBD1. The length of the CDR3 is 15 residues. Germline V lookup: CDR1 SGHAT, CDR2 FQNNGV. The junction had 6 bases not matched to a gene; V was cut back by 1 base and J by 3 bases. CDR3 in amino acids: CASSLAVSGGYEQYF. In DNA, the CDR3 is TGTGCCAGCAGCTTAGCGGTATCAGGGGGCTACGAGCAGTACTTC.

V usage is TRBV19 and J usage is TRBJ1-1, with TRBD1 as a possible D gene (5 bases). CDR3 length equals 16 residues. With 5 bases removed from V and 0 bases from J, the gap between germline ends came to 16 bases. CDR1 and CDR2 from the germline V gene are LNHDA and SQIVND (reference sequence). The CDR3, as DNA: TGTGCCAGTAGTTCTCCGTGGCGGGGGATGAACACTGAAGCTTTCTTT. Protein sequence: CASSSPWRGMNTEAFF.

This clone was observed once. The rearrangement joins TRBV9 to TRBJ2-2; 10 bases map to TRBD1. The J segment lost 6 bases and the V segment lost 3 bases, leaving 5 bases of the junction unmatched. This CDR3 has 15 residues. Germline V CDR1 and CDR2: SGDLS, YYNGEE. As DNA, the CDR3 is TGTGCCAGCAGCGCCGGGACAGGGGCAGCCGGGGAGCTGTTTTTT. It codes for CASSAGTGAAGELFF.

The rearrangement uses TRBV27 and TRBJ1-2; D remains ambiguous. This CDR3 comprises 13 residues. Germline loops: CDR1 MNHEY, CDR2 SMNVEV (reference sequence). Trimming took 3 bases from V and 7 from J, leaving 12 bases between them. CDR3 amino acids: CASSFRGWSGYTF. The CDR3 nucleotides are TGTGCCAGCAGTTTCCGGGGATGGAGTGGCTACACCTTC.